The 11 T cell receptor beta chains below were found in one sample sequenced in a study of T cell changes during pregnancy in multiple sclerosis. The repertoire was sequenced with immunoSEQ multiplex PCR; TCRdb's copy has only in-frame clones and lacks some. The sample holds 40,000 or so clones, 90% seen once. Sequenced material: CD8+ T cells from peripheral blood mononuclear cells, taken in the first trimester of pregnancy. These TCRs come from a female donor with multiple sclerosis, enrolled in a pregnancy study.

J is TRBJ1-2 and V is TRBV7-8; D is unclear. Germline CDR1 SGHVS, CDR2 FQNEAQ. CDR3 size: 19 residues. V was shortened by 1 base and J by 0 bases, with 21 bases between the two germline ends. The CDR3 DNA reads TGTGCCAGCAGCTTAGTCCGGGGTCTTTACAGCACCGCTAACTATGGCTACACCTTC. Protein sequence: CASSLVRGLYSTANYGYTF.

The chain couples TRBV6-5 to TRBJ1-1; no reliable D call. This CDR3 contains 13 residues. Germline CDR1 and CDR2: MNHEY and SVGAGI. V gave up 3 bases and J gave up 7 bases, with 12 bases separating them. The CDR3, as DNA: TGTGCCAGCAGTTATGGTGTCTCGGGTGAAGCTTTCTTT. As protein: CASSYGVSGEAFF.

The chain is built from TRBV7-2 and TRBJ2-1; tentative D call: TRBD2 (5 bases). CDR3 length equals 16 residues. The germline V gene has CDR1 SGHTA and CDR2 FQGNSA. V lost 0 bases to trimming and J lost 0 bases, with 9 bases between them. The CDR3 DNA reads TGTGCCAGCAGCTTAGCGCTAGCAGTCTCCTACAATGAGCAGTTCTTC. Translating it yields CASSLALAVSYNEQFF.

This chain links TRBV5-5 with TRBJ2-5; D gene ambiguous. The V gene lost 0 bases and the J gene lost 3 bases, with 9 bases spanning the gap. The CDR3 is 14 residues long. Germline loops: CDR1 SGHKS, CDR2 YYEKEE (reference sequence). CDR3 in amino acids: CASSLERQEETQYF. The CDR3 bases are TGTGCCAGCAGCTTGGAACGGCAGGAAGAGACCCAGTACTTC.

V and J are TRBV27 and TRBJ1-1; D call uncertain. The ends were cut back, 4 bases at V and 8 bases at J, with 14 bases in the middle. CDR3 length equals 13 residues. CDR1 MNHEY and CDR2 SMNVEV come from the germline V gene (reference sequence). The CDR3 region is CASSSHTGGEAFF. The DNA for the CDR3 is TGTGCCAGCAGTTCACACACCGGCGGGGAAGCTTTCTTT.

V gene TRBV4-1 combines with J gene TRBJ2-7; 11 nucleotides match TRBD2. This CDR3 is 17 amino acids long. The germline V gene encodes CDR1 MGHRA and CDR2 YSYEKL. The J segment lost 5 bases and the V segment lost 0 bases, leaving 9 bases of the junction unmatched. The CDR3 nucleotides read TGCGCCAGCAGCCAAGAACCAATAGCGGGGGGGATACACGAGCAGTACTTC. Its protein product is CASSQEPIAGGIHEQYF.

A few counts support this clone. This rearrangement joins TRBV4-3 to TRBJ1-5, with 7 bases lining up with TRBD1. Per the germline V gene, CDR1 is LGHNA and CDR2 is YSLEER. J was trimmed by 2 bases and V by 0 bases; bases with no gene match: 7. CDR3 length: 17 residues. This CDR3 reads CASSQDQTGTGNQPQHF. Here the CDR3 DNA reads TGCGCCAGCAGCCAAGATCAGACCGGGACAGGCAATCAGCCCCAGCATTTT.

The table lists this clone with a few counts. The chain is built from TRBV27 and TRBJ2-7, with D possibly matching TRBD1 (6 bases). CDR3 size: 16 residues. V lost 3 bases, J lost 3 bases, and 18 bases lay in between. CDR1 and CDR2 (germline): MNHEY, SMNVEV (reference sequence). The CDR3 here is CASSFSGPGQIYEQYF. DNA for the CDR3: TGTGCCAGCAGTTTCTCAGGACCGGGACAAATCTACGAGCAGTACTTC.

This rearrangement joins TRBV5-4 to TRBJ1-1; unclear D gene. The CDR3 has 14 amino acids. Germline CDR1 SGHNT, CDR2 YYREEE (reference sequence). V was cut by 0 bases and J by 0 bases, with 6 bases left in between. CDR3 residues: CASSLAVVNTEAFF. As DNA, the CDR3 is TGTGCCAGCAGCTTGGCCGTAGTGAACACTGAAGCTTTCTTT.

This clone appeared once. The chain has TRBV5-1 and TRBJ2-5; 7 positions agree with TRBD2. Losses at the gene ends were 4 bases for V and 1 base for J; bases not matched to a gene: 13. CDR1 and CDR2 from the germline V gene are SGHRS and YFSETQ. The CDR3 runs 17 residues. CDR3 DNA: TGCGCCAGCAGCCCGGACATGGGAGGGTACTCCCAAGAGACCCAGTACTTC. This sequence encodes CASSPDMGGYSQETQYF.

The CDR3 DNA sequence: TGTGCCAGTATTAAACAGGGCGGCAATCAGCCCCAGCATTTT. Translated, it gives CASIKQGGNQPQHF. The J gene is TRBJ1-5, the V gene TRBV19, with a tentative D call TRBD1 (6 bases). V was clipped by 7 bases and J by 2 bases, with 12 bases between them. CDR3 size: 14 residues. The germline CDR1 and CDR2 sequences are LNHDA and SQIVND (reference sequence). Full variable domain (missing parts from reference TRBV19 and TRBJ1-5): DGGITQSPKYLFRKEGQNVTLSCEQNLNHDAMYWYRQDPGQGLRLIYYSQIVNDFQKGDIAEGYSVSREKKESFPLTVTSAQKNPTAFYLCASIKQGGNQPQHFGDGTRLSIL.